This TCR beta chain was observed in a study of blood T cell repertoires in COVID-19. Sequencing was performed with immunoSEQ multiplex PCR; in TCRdb, only in-frame clones are kept and a portion is missing. The sample lists roughly 120,000 clones; about 90% were seen once. There are 15 residues in the CDR3. V dropped 6 bases and J dropped 13; count of bases not matched to a gene: 14. CDR1 and CDR2 (germline): LNHDA, SQIVND (reference sequence). The receptor's source is a woman aged 55-69 years with COVID-19, enrolled during active disease. The rearrangement links TRBV19 to TRBJ2-2; 10 nucleotides line up with TRBD1. The sequencing input was peripheral blood. The CDR3 coding sequence is TGTGCCAGTAGACCGGGACAGGGGCTCTCGGGGCGGCTGTTTTTT. Translated: CASRPGQGLSGRLFF.